This TCR beta chain was sequenced in a study of shared clonotypes between healthy human individuals. Study-level points and caveats: Naive CD4 clonotypes overlapped across a few donors at about 5.3%.

The assay ran at deep level. Measured with immunoSEQ multiplex PCR; TCRdb has only the in-frame clones, and not every one. The data contain more than 2 million clones, nearly 97% of them singletons. Deletions cut 0 bases from V and 5 bases from J, with 11 bases between. The CDR3 totals 13 residues. Germline CDR1 is GTSNPN and CDR2 is SVGIG (reference sequence). Of note for this clone: The antigen is unknown.

Donation came from healthy HIV-negative adults that had no recent acute infections or vaccinations. A split of CD4+ cells into CD45RA+ naive and CD45RA-negative memory subsets was performed. The rearrangement links TRBV30 to TRBJ2-7; D is undetermined. The sequence was obtained from a young man in good health. Sequencing input: naive CD4+ T cells sorted from blood. The subset was: CD45RA+ positively selected. The CDR3 region has the DNA TGTGCCTGGAGTGTAAGGGTACTCGACGAGCAGTACTTC. Translation: CAWSVRVLDEQYF.